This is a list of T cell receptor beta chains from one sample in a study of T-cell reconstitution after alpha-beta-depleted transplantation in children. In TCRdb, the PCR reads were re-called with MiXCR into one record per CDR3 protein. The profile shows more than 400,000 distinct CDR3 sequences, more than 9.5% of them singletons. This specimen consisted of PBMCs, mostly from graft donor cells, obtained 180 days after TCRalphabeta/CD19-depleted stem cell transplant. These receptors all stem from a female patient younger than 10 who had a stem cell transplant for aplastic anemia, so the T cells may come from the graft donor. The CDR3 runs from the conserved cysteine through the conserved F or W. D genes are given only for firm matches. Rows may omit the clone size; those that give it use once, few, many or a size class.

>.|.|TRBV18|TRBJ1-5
CASSPSRVNQPQHF
TGTGCCAGCTCCCCAAGCAGAGTCAATCAGCCCCAGCATTTT
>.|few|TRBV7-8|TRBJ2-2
CASSLGTTGNTGELFF
TGTGCCAGCAGCTTAGGGACGACAGGCAACACCGGGGAGCTGTTTTTT
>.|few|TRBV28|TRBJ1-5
CASSLGYGTASNQPQHF
TGTGCCAGCAGTTTGGGATACGGGACGGCCAGCAATCAGCCCCAGCATTTT
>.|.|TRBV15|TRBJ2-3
CATSALEGPDTQYF
TGTGCCACCAGCGCTTTGGAGGGCCCAGATACGCAGTATTTT
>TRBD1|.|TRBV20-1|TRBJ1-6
CSARVLPRTGADNSPLHF
TGCAGTGCTAGAGTCTTGCCTAGGACAGGGGCAGATAATTCACCCCTCCACTTT
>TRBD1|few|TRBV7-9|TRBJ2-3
CASSLETGGRFIDTQYF
TGTGCCAGCAGCTTAGAGACAGGGGGTAGGTTCATCGATACGCAGTATTTT
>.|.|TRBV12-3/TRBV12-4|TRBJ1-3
CALRGGNTIYF
TGTGCCCTGAGGGGGGGAAACACCATATATTTT
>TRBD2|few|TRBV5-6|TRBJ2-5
CASSLYTSGSWTQYF
TGTGCCAGCAGCTTGTACACTAGCGGGAGTTGGACCCAGTACTTC
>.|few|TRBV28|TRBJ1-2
CASSLSEGPLKGNYGYTF
TGTGCCAGCAGTTTATCCGAGGGACCCTTGAAGGGTAACTATGGCTACACCTTC
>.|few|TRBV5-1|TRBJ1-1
CASSLVGTMNTEAFF
TGCGCCAGCAGCTTGGTCGGGACTATGAACACTGAAGCTTTCTTT
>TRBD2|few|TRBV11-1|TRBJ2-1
CASSLAGPRRNEQFF
TGTGCCAGCAGCCTAGCGGGGCCCCGGAGGAATGAGCAGTTCTTC
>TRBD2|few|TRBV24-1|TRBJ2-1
CATSDPSGRARVEQFF
TGTGCCACCAGTGATCCTAGCGGGAGGGCACGTGTGGAGCAGTTCTTC
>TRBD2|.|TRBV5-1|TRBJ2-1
CASSFTSVNEQFF
TGCGCCAGCAGCTTTACTAGCGTAAATGAGCAGTTCTTC
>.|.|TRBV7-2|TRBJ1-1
CASSFNWDTEAFF
TGTGCCAGCAGCTTCAATTGGGACACTGAAGCTTTCTTT
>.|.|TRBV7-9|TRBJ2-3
CASSRTTGINTDTQYF
TGTGCCAGCAGCCGAACCACAGGGATTAACACAGATACGCAGTATTTT
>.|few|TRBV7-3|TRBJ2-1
CASSSTTGNEQFF
TGTGCCAGCAGCTCGACCACCGGGAATGAGCAGTTCTTC
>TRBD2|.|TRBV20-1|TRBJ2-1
CSARGPSGISYNEQFF
TGCAGTGCTAGAGGCCCTAGCGGGATCTCCTACAATGAGCAGTTCTTC
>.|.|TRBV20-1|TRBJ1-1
CSARYRGQVNTEAFF
TGCAGTGCTAGATATCGGGGGCAGGTAAACACTGAAGCTTTCTTT
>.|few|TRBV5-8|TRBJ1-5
CASSLVETRYSNQPQHF
TGTGCCAGCAGCTTGGTCGAGACACGATATAGCAATCAGCCCCAGCATTTT
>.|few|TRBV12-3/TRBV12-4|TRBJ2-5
CASTFRGRETQYF
TGTGCCAGCACCTTCAGGGGGAGGGAGACCCAGTACTTC
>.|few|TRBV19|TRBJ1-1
CASTYRNTEAFF
TGTGCCAGTACGTATCGGAACACTGAAGCTTTCTTT
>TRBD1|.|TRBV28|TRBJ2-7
CASSLGGQVDYEQYF
TGTGCCAGCAGTTTAGGGGGACAGGTAGACTACGAGCAGTACTTC